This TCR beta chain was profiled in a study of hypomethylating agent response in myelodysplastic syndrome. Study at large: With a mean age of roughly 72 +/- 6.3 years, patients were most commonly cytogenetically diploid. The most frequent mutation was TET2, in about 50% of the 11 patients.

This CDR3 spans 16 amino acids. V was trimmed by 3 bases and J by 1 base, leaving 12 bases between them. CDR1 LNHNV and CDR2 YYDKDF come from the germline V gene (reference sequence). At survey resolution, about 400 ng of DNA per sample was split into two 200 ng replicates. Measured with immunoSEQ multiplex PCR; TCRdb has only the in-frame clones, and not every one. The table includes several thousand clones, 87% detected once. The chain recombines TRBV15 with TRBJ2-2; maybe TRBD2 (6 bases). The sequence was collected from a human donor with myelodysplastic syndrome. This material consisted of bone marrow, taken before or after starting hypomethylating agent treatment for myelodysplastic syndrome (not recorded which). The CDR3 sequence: CATSSPGTQNTGELFF. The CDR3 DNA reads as TGTGCCACCAGCAGTCCCGGGACTCAGAACACCGGGGAGCTGTTTTTT.